This entry features one TCR beta chain sequence. This entry is derived from a study of blood T cell repertoires in COVID-19. This table comes from immunoSEQ multiplex PCR, and its TCRdb copy is limited to in-frame clones, with some not included. Of fewer than 150,000 clones detected, under 85% appear once; the ten largest clones hold 8.8%. Trimming stripped 5 bases from V and 0 bases from J, with 15 bases between. The V gene's germline CDR1 is MNHNY and CDR2 SVGAGI (reference sequence). CDR3 length: 16 residues. The sample was peripheral blood. This chain connects TRBV6-6 to TRBJ2-3, with D perhaps matching TRBD2 (7 bases). The source is a woman over 75 in a cohort sampled during active or convalescent COVID-19. The CDR3 spells CASSRLAGASTDTQYF. CDR3 sequence (DNA): TGTGCCAGCAGTCGATTGGCGGGGGCTAGCACAGATACGCAGTATTTT.